Listed here is a single T cell receptor beta chain. What it recognizes is unknown. Cells from the mixed lymphocyte reaction underwent coculture for 6 to 7 days at 37 degrees C. Investigators stained responder PBMCs with CFSE and stimulator PBMCs with Violet Dye, then mixed them 1:1. This specimen comes from a study of siplizumab effects on memory and regulatory T cells. Overall study context: Siplizumab-free reactions were matched to 0.85 to 1 ug/mL siplizumab reactions in paired mixed lymphocyte cultures.

Findings of the study overall: Naive or memory phenotype assignment was not possible for roughly 80-97% of proliferating CD4+ or CD8+ clones.

Profiling relied on immunoSEQ multiplex PCR, and the TCRdb table lists in-frame clones only, not all of them. The sample carries 13,000 to 15,000 clones, 45% to 50% recorded once. The TCR was taken from a human donor in good health; the cells came from an allogeneic mixed lymphocyte reaction. What was sequenced was CFSE-low (dividing) CD4+ T cells sorted from an allogeneic mixed lymphocyte reaction.

CDR3: CASRRDSGNTIYF. CDR3 bases: TGTGCCAGCAGACGGGACAGCGGAAACACCATATATTTT. This chain joins TRBV11-3 and TRBJ1-3; TRBD1 agrees at 7 bases. Germline V gives CDR1 SGHNT, CDR2 YENEEA. CDR3 length: 13 amino acids. The ends lost 6 bases at V and 4 bases at J; junction bases unmatched: 3.